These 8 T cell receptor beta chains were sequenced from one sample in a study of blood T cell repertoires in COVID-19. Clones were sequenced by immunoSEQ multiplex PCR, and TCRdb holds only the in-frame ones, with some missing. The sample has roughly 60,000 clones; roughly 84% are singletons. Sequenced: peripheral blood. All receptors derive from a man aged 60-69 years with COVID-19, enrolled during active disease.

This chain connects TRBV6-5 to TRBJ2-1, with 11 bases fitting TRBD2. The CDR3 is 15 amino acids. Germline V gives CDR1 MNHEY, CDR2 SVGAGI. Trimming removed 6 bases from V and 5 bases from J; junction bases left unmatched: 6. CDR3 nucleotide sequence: TGTGCCAGCAGGCGTAGCGGGGGGGAAAACAATGAGCAGTTCTTC. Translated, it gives CASRRSGGENNEQFF.

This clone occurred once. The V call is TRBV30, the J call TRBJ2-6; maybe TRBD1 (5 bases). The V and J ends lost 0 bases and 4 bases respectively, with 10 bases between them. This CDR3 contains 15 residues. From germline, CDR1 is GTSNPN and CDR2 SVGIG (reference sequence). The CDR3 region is CAWSVSGFGANVLTF. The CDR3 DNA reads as TGTGCCTGGAGTGTATCAGGGTTCGGGGCCAACGTCCTGACTTTC.

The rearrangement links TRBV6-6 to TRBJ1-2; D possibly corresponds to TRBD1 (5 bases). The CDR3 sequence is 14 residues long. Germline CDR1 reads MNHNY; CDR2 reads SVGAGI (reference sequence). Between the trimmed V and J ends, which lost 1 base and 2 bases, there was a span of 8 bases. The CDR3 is CASSYLGRNYGYTF. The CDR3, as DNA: TGTGCCAGCAGTTACTTGGGGCGCAACTATGGCTACACCTTC.

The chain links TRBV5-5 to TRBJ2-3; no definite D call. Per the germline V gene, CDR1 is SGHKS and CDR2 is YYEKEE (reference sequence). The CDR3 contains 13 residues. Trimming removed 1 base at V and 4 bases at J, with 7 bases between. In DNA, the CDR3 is TGTGCCAGCAGCTTGCAGTCTTCAGATACGCAGTATTTT. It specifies CASSLQSSDTQYF. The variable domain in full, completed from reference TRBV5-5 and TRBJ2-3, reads DAGVTQSPTHLIKTRGQQVTLRCSPISGHKSVSWYQQVLGQGPQFIFQYYEKEERGRGNFPDRFSARQFPNYSSELNVNALLLGDSALYLCASSLQSSDTQYFGPGTRLTVL.

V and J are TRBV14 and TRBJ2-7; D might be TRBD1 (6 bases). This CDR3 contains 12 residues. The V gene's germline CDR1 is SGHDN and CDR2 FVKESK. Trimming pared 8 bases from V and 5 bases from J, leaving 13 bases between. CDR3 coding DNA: TGTGCCAGCGGACAGTCCTCGCACGAGCAGTACTTC. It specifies CASGQSSHEQYF.

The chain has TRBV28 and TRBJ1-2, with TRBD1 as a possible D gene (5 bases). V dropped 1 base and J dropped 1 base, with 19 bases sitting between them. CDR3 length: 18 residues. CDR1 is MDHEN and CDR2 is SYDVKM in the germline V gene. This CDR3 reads CASSLYATRGRVNYGYTF. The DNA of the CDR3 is TGTGCCAGCAGTTTATACGCTACGCGGGGCAGGGTTAACTATGGCTACACCTTC.

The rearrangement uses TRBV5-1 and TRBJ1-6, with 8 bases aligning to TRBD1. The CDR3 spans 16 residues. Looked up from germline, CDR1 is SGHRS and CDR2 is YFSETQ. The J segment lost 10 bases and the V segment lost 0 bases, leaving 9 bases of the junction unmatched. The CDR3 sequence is CASSLAGRGRGSPLHF. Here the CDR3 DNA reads TGCGCCAGCAGCTTGGCTGGCAGGGGGCGCGGGTCACCCCTCCACTTT.

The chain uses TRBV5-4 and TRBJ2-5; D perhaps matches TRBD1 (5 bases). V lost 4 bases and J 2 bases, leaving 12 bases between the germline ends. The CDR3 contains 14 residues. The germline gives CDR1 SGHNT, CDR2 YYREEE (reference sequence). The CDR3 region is CASSGAEWQETQYF. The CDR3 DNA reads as TGTGCCAGCAGCGGGGCCGAGTGGCAAGAGACCCAGTACTTC.